The 23 T cell receptor beta chains reported below all come from one sample, sequenced in a study of regulatory T cells in long-lasting Graves disease. Sequencing libraries for TCR beta were prepared with iRepertoire HTBI primers and Arm-PCR of CDR3 regions. TCRdb itself ran the multiplex PCR reads through MiXCR, one entry per CDR3 protein. The sample has around 240,000 distinct CDR3 sequences, 15% to 20% seen once; the top ten hold 13% to 15%. As for time point: newly diagnosed GD, antithyroid drugs for less than 3 months. With RNA extracted from PBMCs as input, the TCR library was made. The sample also formed part of further work on T cells in Graves' hyperthyroidism and ophthalmopathy.

The specimen comprised peripheral blood mononuclear cells (PBMCs), sampled at new diagnosis, from a patient treated with antithyroid drugs. These receptors all come from a young woman with Graves disease.

Many counts were recorded for this clonotype. This chain connects TRBV7-8 to TRBJ2-1, with TRBD2 identical over 9 bases. The CDR3 runs 16 residues. V dropped 4 bases and J dropped 8; count of bases not matched to a gene: 12. Germline V gene lookup returns CDR1 SGHVS and CDR2 FQNEAQ. CDR3 nucleotide sequence: TGTGCCAGCAGCTACCCTAGCGGGACAAATCGTCATGAGCAGTTCTTC. Its protein product is CASSYPSGTNRHEQFF.

This clonotype was picked up a small number of times. The J gene is TRBJ2-1, the V gene TRBV7-2; 9 positions agree with TRBD2. This CDR3 has 14 amino acids. Germline CDR1 SGHTA, CDR2 FQGNSA. J gave up 9 bases and V 1 base, and 4 bases lay outside the gene matches. CDR3 nucleotide sequence: TGTGCCAGCAGCTTAGGCGGCGGGGGGGGTGAGCAGTTCTTC. Translation: CASSLGGGGGEQFF.

In this sample, this clonotype turned up many times. One end of the junction is discordant with germline, which a read error may explain. This sequence joins TRBV5-5 and TRBJ1-6; possibly TRBD1 for D (6 bases). Germline CDR1 SGHKS, CDR2 YYEKEE (reference sequence). The CDR3 contains 17 residues. CDR3 residues: CASSSDGGDITNSPLHF. The DNA for the CDR3 is TGCGCCAGCAGCTCGGACGGTGGGGACATAACAAATTCACCCCTCCACTTT.

This clonotype was counted at least ten times. V is TRBV12-3 or TRBV12-4 and J is TRBJ2-3; 7 bases line up with TRBD2. Germline trimming cut 6 bases from V and 5 bases from J; bases unmatched to any gene: 11. The CDR3 spans 15 residues. The CDR3 sequence: CASRLSGSLRDTQYF. In nucleotides, the CDR3 is TGTGCCAGCAGACTTAGCGGGTCCCTCCGAGATACGCAGTATTTT.

This clonotype came up many times. The chain uses TRBV6-1 and TRBJ1-5, with D unclear. Germline V gene data show CDR1 as MNHNS and CDR2 as SASEGT. This CDR3 has 13 residues. V dropped 8 bases and J dropped 6 bases, with 14 bases sitting between them. This CDR3 is CASATSSTQPQHF. As DNA, the CDR3 is TGTGCCAGCGCAACATCCTCGACTCAGCCCCAGCATTTT.

Here the CDR3 reads CASSEGTGVNIQYF. The CDR3 region has the DNA TGTGCCAGCAGTGAAGGGACAGGGGTAAACATTCAGTACTTC. J is TRBJ2-4 and V is TRBV6-1, with 9 bases lining up with TRBD1. The J segment lost 6 bases and the V segment lost 1 base, leaving 1 base of the junction unmatched. The CDR3 is 14 amino acids. Germline CDR1 and CDR2: MNHNS and SASEGT.

This clonotype was counted many times. The rearrangement joins TRBV18 to TRBJ1-2; TRBD1 matches at 7 bases. V dropped 1 base and J dropped 5; count of bases not matched to a gene: 1. The CDR3 has 13 amino acids. The germline V gene encodes CDR1 KGHSH and CDR2 LQKENI. This CDR3 reads CASSPRDSYGYTF. Written as DNA, the CDR3 is TGTGCCAGCTCACCACGGGACAGTTATGGCTACACCTTC. Full variable domain (missing parts from reference TRBV18 and TRBJ1-2): NAGVMQNPRHLVRRRGQEARLRCSPMKGHSHVYWYRQLPEEGLKFMVYLQKENIIDESGMPKERFSAEFPKEGPSILRIQQVVRGDSAAYFCASSPRDSYGYTFGSGTRLTVV.

The gene calls are TRBV7-6 and TRBJ2-7, with 8 positions matching TRBD1. CDR1 and CDR2 (germline): SGHVS, FNYEAQ. The CDR3 spans 16 residues. With 1 base clipped from V and 5 bases from J, the junction kept 10 bases outside the gene matches. CDR3 sequence (DNA): TGTGCCAGCAGCTTAGAAATTACAGGGGGTTCTAACGAGCAGTACTTC. Its translation is CASSLEITGGSNEQYF.

This clonotype came up many times. The chain links TRBV18 to TRBJ2-1, with D possibly TRBD2 on 5 matching bases. Trimming pared 3 bases from V and 8 bases from J, leaving 20 bases between. Germline V lookup: CDR1 KGHSH, CDR2 LQKENI. CDR3 length: 16 residues. CDR3 loop: CASSPLDYAANDEQFF. DNA of the CDR3: TGTGCCAGCTCACCCCTTGACTACGCTGCTAACGATGAGCAGTTCTTC.

This clonotype occurred many times. The chain uses TRBV6-5 and TRBJ1-6; maybe TRBD1 (5 bases). V dropped 0 bases and J dropped 3 bases, with 9 bases sitting between them. Germline values: CDR1 MNHEY, CDR2 SVGAGI. This CDR3 comprises 16 residues. The CDR3 spells CASSYSGRVYNSPLHF. CDR3 nucleotide sequence: TGTGCCAGCAGTTACTCTGGCAGGGTCTATAATTCACCCCTCCACTTT.

As regards this clonotype: Because it lacks the conserved phenylalanine or tryptophan at the end, this CDR3 is likely a read error. This sequence joins TRBV10-2 and TRBJ2-2, with D unclear. Per the germline V gene, CDR1 is WSHSY and CDR2 is SAAADI. This CDR3 is built from 13 residues. The V gene lost 0 bases and the J gene lost 7 bases, with 6 bases spanning the gap. Written as DNA, the CDR3 is TGCGCCAGCAGTGAGTCGGCTCTCGGGGAGCTGTTTTCT. The encoded protein is CASSESALGELFS.

This clonotype was seen repeatedly, ten times or more. V and J are TRBV20-1 and TRBJ2-7; 9 nucleotides line up with TRBD2. The V gene's germline CDR1 is DFQATT and CDR2 SNEGSKA (reference sequence). Germline trimming cut 3 bases from V and 2 bases from J; bases unmatched to any gene: 8. There are 15 residues in the CDR3. This CDR3 is CSARVAGGSTYEQYF. The CDR3 DNA follows: TGCAGTGCTAGGGTGGCGGGGGGGTCCACCTACGAGCAGTACTTC.

V is TRBV27 and J is TRBJ1-1; D is uncertain. This CDR3 spans 15 amino acids. CDR1 is MNHEY, CDR2 SMNVEV, per germline (reference sequence). V was pared by 2 bases and J by 6 bases, with 16 bases between. In DNA, the CDR3 is TGTGCCAGCAGTTTACCTGGGTCCGGGCGCGCTGAAGCTTTCTTT. Translated: CASSLPGSGRAEAFF.

This clonotype showed up many times. The chain is built from TRBV27 and TRBJ2-5; possibly TRBD2 for D (5 bases). CDR1 MNHEY and CDR2 SMNVEV come from the germline V gene (reference sequence). Trimming stripped 2 bases from V and 1 base from J, with 8 bases between. The length of the CDR3 is 14 residues. CDR3 DNA: TGTGCCAGCAGTTTAGACTACCTCCAAGAGACCCAGTACTTC. Amino acid sequence: CASSLDYLQETQYF.

The J gene is TRBJ2-3, the V gene TRBV7-2; 12 positions agree with TRBD2. Germline CDR1 reads SGHTA; CDR2 reads FQGNSA. CDR3 size: 17 residues. V was clipped by 4 bases and J by 1 base; unmatched bases: 6. CDR3 nucleotides: TGTGCCAGCAGCTCCCTAGCGGGGGGGGATGGCACAGATACGCAGTATTTT. Translation: CASSSLAGGDGTDTQYF.

The chain joins TRBV7-2 to TRBJ2-7; TRBD1 matches at 7 bases. This CDR3 comprises 15 residues. Trimming at V came to 5 bases and at J to 2 bases, leaving 9 bases not matched to a gene. The germline V gene has CDR1 SGHTA and CDR2 FQGNSA. The chain's CDR3 is CASSVTGTAPYEQYF. The CDR3 DNA sequence: TGTGCCAGCAGCGTTACCGGGACAGCCCCCTACGAGCAGTACTTC.

This clonotype came up many times. The genes are TRBV7-9 and TRBJ2-5; 8 positions agree with TRBD1. V lost 1 base, J lost 3 bases, and 1 base stayed unmatched. This CDR3 region has 14 residues. The germline CDR1 and CDR2 sequences are SEHNR and FQNEAQ (reference sequence). CDR3 in amino acids: CASSLEDREETQYF. The CDR3, as DNA: TGTGCCAGCAGCTTAGAGGACAGGGAAGAGACCCAGTACTTC.

This clonotype came up many times. This sequence joins TRBV12-3 or TRBV12-4 and TRBJ2-3; D is ambiguous. V lost 0 bases, J lost 7 bases, and 17 bases lay in between. CDR3 length equals 16 residues. CDR3: CASSLALVGGSYTQYF. CDR3 DNA: TGTGCCAGCAGTTTAGCGCTAGTCGGCGGTTCTTATACGCAGTATTTT.

The V call is TRBV29-1, the J call TRBJ2-7; D might be TRBD1 (6 bases). CDR3 length: 10 amino acids. The V end lost 7 bases, the J end lost 2 bases, and 6 bases lay between the germline ends. In germline, CDR1 is SQVTM, CDR2 ANQGSEA. CDR3 in DNA: TGCAGCGGGGGGCCCTACGAGCAGTACTTC. It translates to CSGGPYEQYF.

Concerning this clonotype itself: Being one base from a much bigger clone, this may be a read error. The V call is TRBV24-1, the J call TRBJ1-5, with 7 bases fitting TRBD1. The CDR3 has 14 residues. Germline CDR1 is KGHDR and CDR2 is SFDVKD. CDR3 protein: CAASERGRNQPQHF. The CDR3 DNA reads as TGTGCCGCCAGTGAGAGGGGGCGCAATCAGCCCCAGCATTTT.

This clonotype was picked up many times. The genes are TRBV5-1 and TRBJ2-1, with D maybe TRBD1 (6 bases). CDR3 length equals 15 residues. Trimming took 2 bases from V and 1 from J, leaving 10 bases between them. Per germline, CDR1 SGHRS and CDR2 YFSETQ. The DNA for the CDR3 is TGCGCCAGCAGCTTCTCAGGGGATTCCTACAATGAGCAGTTCTTC. The encoded protein is CASSFSGDSYNEQFF.

This clonotype has just a few counts. The chain employs TRBV5-8 and TRBJ1-6; TRBD1 agrees at 7 bases. The CDR3 has 16 residues. CDR1 and CDR2 (germline): SGHTS, YDEGEE. V was clipped by 0 bases and J by 9 bases; unmatched bases: 9. CDR3 bases: TGTGCCAGCAGCTTGGGGCCCTACAGGGGTGGTTCACCCCTCCACTTT. Amino acid sequence: CASSLGPYRGGSPLHF.

This clonotype was counted ten times or more. The rearrangement uses TRBV20-1 and TRBJ2-7; 8 positions agree with TRBD1. The length of the CDR3 is 16 residues. In germline, CDR1 is DFQATT, CDR2 SNEGSKA (reference sequence). Trimming cost V 6 bases and J 7 bases; bases outside gene matches: 20. The CDR3 loop is CSAPIPGQGSPGEQYF. The CDR3 DNA reads TGCAGTGCACCGATTCCCGGACAGGGAAGCCCCGGAGAGCAGTACTTC.